Below are 3 T cell receptor beta chains sequenced from a single sample in a study of identical twins. Each CDR3 protein is one row after TCRdb ran MiXCR on the 5' RACE reads. The profile shows 350,000 to 600,000 distinct CDR3 sequences, about 14% of them singletons. These data also featured in a second study, about yellow fever vaccine responses in identical twins.

Sample: CD4+ T cells sorted from blood. The receptors were gathered from a woman aged 18-29 years in good health.

This clonotype was seen at least ten times. The J gene is TRBJ2-5, the V gene TRBV5-1; no definite D call. Trimming removed 3 bases at V and 1 base at J, with 16 bases between. Germline V gene data show CDR1 as SGHRS and CDR2 as YFSETQ. There are 16 residues in the CDR3. The CDR3 sequence: CASSSAPILGQETQYF. The CDR3 DNA is TGCGCCAGCAGCTCGGCTCCTATACTCGGCCAAGAGACCCAGTACTTC.

The chain recombines TRBV4-2 with TRBJ2-4; possibly TRBD2 for D (5 bases). Germline-derived CDR1 and CDR2 are LGHNA and YNFKEQ. Trimming left V 0 bases short and J 0 bases short, with 18 bases between. The CDR3 extends over 19 amino acids. The DNA for the CDR3 is TGTGCCAGCAGCCAAGATGGGAGCCAAAGTTCTCTAGCCAAAAACATTCAGTACTTC. Encoded protein: CASSQDGSQSSLAKNIQYF.

This clonotype was observed a handful of times. This chain uses TRBV9 with TRBJ1-5; D is unresolved. V lost 0 bases and J 6 bases, leaving 13 bases between the germline ends. CDR3 size: 15 residues. In germline, CDR1 is SGDLS, CDR2 YYNGEE. The DNA for the CDR3 is TGTGCCAGCAGCGTAGATGGTCACCGGGGTCAGCCCCAGCATTTT. Translated: CASSVDGHRGQPQHF.